Following are 26 T cell receptor beta chains from one sample sequenced in a study of blood T cell repertoires in COVID-19. Using immunoSEQ multiplex PCR, the repertoire was profiled, and TCRdb retains in-frame clones only, with some absent. Here the sample spans a few hundred thousand clones, around 84% being singletons. Material for sequencing was peripheral blood. All receptors come from a man between 60 and 75 years old with acute or convalescent COVID-19.

This chain connects TRBV28 to TRBJ2-5; 10 bases line up with TRBD2. Trimming at V came to 2 bases and at J to 2 bases, leaving 2 bases not matched to a gene. Germline loops: CDR1 MDHEN, CDR2 SYDVKM. CDR3 length equals 15 residues. The CDR3 coding sequence is TGTGCCAGCAGTTTAAGCGGGGGGGCTCAAGAGACCCAGTACTTC. This codes for CASSLSGGAQETQYF.

This chain joins TRBV3-1 (or the pseudogene TRBV3-2) and TRBJ2-1, with a weak D call TRBD2 (5 bases). The CDR3 has 14 amino acids. The V end was cut by 0 bases, the J end by 6 bases, with 9 bases between. Germline-derived CDR1 and CDR2 are LGHDT and YNNKEL (reference sequence). In DNA, the CDR3 is TGTGCCAGCAGCCAAGATCGGGGTGGCAATGAGCAGTTCTTC. Translating it yields CASSQDRGGNEQFF.

The chain combines TRBV7-2 with TRBJ2-4; D remains unclear. This CDR3 contains 16 residues. V lost 2 bases and J lost 1, with 12 bases in between. The germline CDR1 and CDR2 sequences are SGHTA and FQGNSA. CDR3 sequence reads: CASSLKIAAAKNIQYF. The CDR3 nucleotides are TGTGCCAGCAGCTTAAAAATCGCAGCGGCCAAAAACATTCAGTACTTC.

The chain combines TRBV7-3 with TRBJ2-3, with a weak D call TRBD1 (5 bases). V was pared by 4 bases and J by 2 bases, with 28 bases between. CDR1 and CDR2 from the germline V gene are SGHTA and FQGTGA. This CDR3 is built from 20 residues. The CDR3 DNA follows: TGTGCCAGCAGCTCACACGGTCTCCCTGTGTCAGTGGACAACACAGATACGCAGTATTTT. Residues: CASSSHGLPVSVDNTDTQYF.

The chain recombines TRBV19 with TRBJ1-3; D call uncertain. V gave up 1 base and J gave up 3 bases, with 10 bases separating them. Germline V lookup: CDR1 LNHDA, CDR2 SQIVND (reference sequence). CDR3 size: 15 residues. CDR3 nucleotides: TGTGCCAGTAGTATAGTTCGGAGCATTGGAAACACCATATATTTT. Translating it yields CASSIVRSIGNTIYF.

This rearrangement joins TRBV6-5 to TRBJ2-1, with 7 bases lining up with TRBD1. The CDR3 is 13 residues long. Germline assignment: CDR1 MNHEY and CDR2 SVGAGI. J lost 9 bases, V lost 2 bases, and 4 bases had no gene match. The CDR3 here is CASSYEGAGEQFF. DNA for the CDR3: TGTGCCAGCAGTTACGAGGGGGCGGGTGAGCAGTTCTTC.

The chain carries TRBV19 and TRBJ2-6, with a tentative D call TRBD2 (5 bases). The CDR3 totals 15 residues. Trimming took off 1 base at V and 4 bases at J, with 8 bases between the two ends. From germline, CDR1 is LNHDA and CDR2 SQIVND (reference sequence). CDR3 loop: CASSIVDSGANVLTF. CDR3 sequence (DNA): TGTGCCAGTAGTATAGTGGACTCCGGGGCCAACGTCCTGACTTTC. Full variable domain (outside the CDR3, taken from reference TRBV19 and TRBJ2-6): DGGITQSPKYLFRKEGQNVTLSCEQNLNHDAMYWYRQDPGQGLRLIYYSQIVNDFQKGDIAEGYSVSREKKESFPLTVTSAQKNPTAFYLCASSIVDSGANVLTFGAGSRLTVL.

The chain has TRBV28 and TRBJ1-4; 10 bases fit TRBD1. The CDR3 consists of 17 residues. CDR1 and CDR2 from the germline V gene are MDHEN and SYDVKM. Trimming removed 7 bases from V and 10 bases from J; junction bases left unmatched: 18. CDR3 DNA: TGTGCCAGCAAAATTCCGGGACAGGGGATCCCGGGTGGAAAACTGTTTTTT. As protein: CASKIPGQGIPGGKLFF. Based on the CDR3 plus reference TRBV28 and TRBJ1-4, the full variable domain is DVKVTQSSRYLVKRTGEKVFLECVQDMDHENMFWYRQDPGLGLRLIYFSYDVKMKEKGDIPEGYSVSREKKERFSLILESASTNQTSMYLCASKIPGQGIPGGKLFFGSGTQLSVL.

This clone was detected only once. The chain is built from TRBV6-5 and TRBJ1-2; TRBD1 matches 11 bases. V shed 6 bases, J shed 3 bases, and the junction held 6 bases outside the gene matches. The CDR3 extends over 15 amino acids. Germline-derived CDR1 and CDR2 are MNHEY and SVGAGI. The chain's CDR3 is CASRRTGGADYGYTF. CDR3 coding DNA: TGTGCCAGCAGAAGGACAGGGGGCGCGGACTATGGCTACACCTTC.

This clone was counted only a few times. The V and J genes are TRBV5-1 and TRBJ1-2, with D unclear. The CDR3 has 15 residues. The germline V gene encodes CDR1 SGHRS and CDR2 YFSETQ. V lost 0 bases, J lost 0 bases, and 9 bases lay in between. CDR3 amino acids: CASSLGGLANYGYTF. Written as DNA, the CDR3 is TGCGCCAGCAGCTTGGGAGGATTAGCTAACTATGGCTACACCTTC. The full variable domain, its missing parts supplied by reference TRBV5-1 and TRBJ1-2, is KAGVTQTPRYLIKTRGQQVTLSCSPISGHRSVSWYQQTPGQGLQFLFEYFSETQRNKGNFPGRFSGRQFSNSRSEMNVSTLELGDSALYLCASSLGGLANYGYTFGSGTRLTVV.

This clone was observed a few times. This chain joins TRBV19 and TRBJ1-5; weak D call: TRBD1 (5 bases). Germline CDR1 LNHDA, CDR2 SQIVND (reference sequence). V was trimmed by 5 bases and J by 5 bases, leaving 16 bases between them. There are 15 residues in the CDR3. The chain's CDR3 is CASSENPRDYQPQHF. The CDR3 region has the DNA TGTGCCAGTAGTGAGAACCCCAGGGATTATCAGCCCCAGCATTTT.

The rearrangement links TRBV27 to TRBJ2-3; D gene uncertain. Trimming took off 6 bases at V and 1 base at J, with 17 bases between the two ends. Per the germline V gene, CDR1 is MNHEY and CDR2 is SMNVEV (reference sequence). The CDR3 length is 16 residues. CDR3 sequence reads: CASSHTQSPGTDTQYF. CDR3 coding DNA: TGTGCCAGCAGCCACACCCAGTCCCCAGGCACAGATACGCAGTATTTT.

The rearrangement links TRBV11-2 to TRBJ1-2; D call uncertain. Germline V gene lookup returns CDR1 SGHAT and CDR2 FQNNGV. Trimming shortened V by 7 bases and J by 3 bases, and 15 bases separated the two germline ends. The CDR3 length is 14 residues. In DNA form, the CDR3 reads TGTGCCAGCACCCTGAGAGGGTTCGACTATGGCTACACCTTC. Translation gives CASTLRGFDYGYTF.

The CDR3 DNA follows: TGTGCCAGCAGCCCCAGACTAGCGGGGAACTACAATGAGCAGTTCTTC. Translation: CASSPRLAGNYNEQFF. The chain carries TRBV13 and TRBJ2-1, with TRBD2 matching 11 bases. CDR1 and CDR2 (germline): PRHDT, FYEKMQ (reference sequence). The CDR3 is made up of 16 amino acids. Germline trimming cut 5 bases from V and 3 bases from J; bases unmatched to any gene: 6.

V and J are TRBV29-1 and TRBJ1-2; D may be TRBD1 (6 bases). Trimming took off 7 bases at V and 4 bases at J, with 16 bases between the two ends. CDR3 length equals 13 residues. CDR1 is SQVTM, CDR2 ANQGSEA, per germline. The CDR3 protein is CSEETQGPYGYTF. CDR3 nucleotides: TGCAGCGAAGAGACACAGGGCCCCTATGGCTACACCTTC.

This chain links TRBV14 with TRBJ2-3, with 10 positions matching TRBD2. Germline V gene lookup returns CDR1 SGHDN and CDR2 FVKESK. There are 17 residues in the CDR3. V dropped 1 base and J dropped 2; count of bases not matched to a gene: 6. CDR3 sequence reads: CASSQATLAGVTDTQYF. The CDR3 bases are TGTGCCAGCAGCCAAGCAACTCTAGCGGGGGTCACAGATACGCAGTATTTT.

The chain uses TRBV7-8 and TRBJ1-2, with D possibly TRBD1 on 5 matching bases. Per the germline V gene, CDR1 is SGHVS and CDR2 is FQNEAQ. Trimming pared 1 base from V and 4 bases from J, leaving 16 bases between. This CDR3 contains 16 residues. CDR3 nucleotide sequence: TGTGCCAGCAGCTTAGGAAGGGACTTCTATGGCTATGGCTACACCTTC. This gives the protein CASSLGRDFYGYGYTF.

The V and J genes are TRBV9 and TRBJ1-5; tentatively, D is TRBD1 (6 bases). Germline V gives CDR1 SGDLS, CDR2 YYNGEE. The CDR3 sequence is 14 residues long. The V gene lost 0 bases and the J gene lost 2 bases, with 6 bases spanning the gap. The CDR3 DNA sequence: TGTGCCAGCAGCGTAGCAGGGGGCAATCAGCCCCAGCATTTT. Protein product: CASSVAGGNQPQHF.

This clone was seen at least ten times. This sample includes further DNA sequences coding for the same CDR3. The chain combines TRBV7-2 with TRBJ2-2, with D possibly TRBD2 on 6 matching bases. The length of the CDR3 is 13 residues. The V end lost 6 bases, the J end lost 3 bases, and 8 bases lay between the germline ends. The germline V gene has CDR1 SGHTA and CDR2 FQGNSA. The CDR3 loop reads CASRRGDTGELFF. The CDR3 bases are TGTGCCAGCAGGCGGGGCGACACCGGGGAGCTGTTTTTT.

The chain combines TRBV16 with TRBJ1-5; D might be TRBD1 (5 bases). V was shortened by 4 bases and J by 2 bases, with 12 bases between the two germline ends. Germline V CDR1 and CDR2: KGHSY, FQNENV. The CDR3 runs 15 residues. The CDR3 nucleotides are TGTGCCAGCAGCCCCCAGGGAGGTGGCAATCAGCCCCAGCATTTT. It specifies CASSPQGGGNQPQHF.

The gene calls are TRBV6-5 and TRBJ1-1; D may be TRBD1 (6 bases). V was pared by 3 bases and J by 0 bases, with 11 bases between. Germline-derived CDR1 and CDR2 are MNHEY and SVGAGI. The CDR3 has 15 residues. The CDR3 DNA reads TGTGCCAGCAGTTATGGGGAGGGGGTGAACACTGAAGCTTTCTTT. It encodes CASSYGEGVNTEAFF.

The V and J genes are TRBV19 and TRBJ2-1; the match to TRBD2 covers 10 bases. From germline, CDR1 is LNHDA and CDR2 SQIVND (reference sequence). This CDR3 has 17 amino acids. The V and J ends lost 7 bases and 0 bases, in that order; junction bases with no gene match: 9. The chain's CDR3 is CASTPGTSVSSYNEQFF. As DNA, the CDR3 is TGTGCCAGTACCCCCGGGACTAGCGTCAGCTCCTACAATGAGCAGTTCTTC.

The chain couples TRBV9 to TRBJ1-4; possible D gene TRBD1, 6 bases. This CDR3 has 15 residues. Germline V gene data show CDR1 as SGDLS and CDR2 as YYNGEE. V was cut by 4 bases and J by 5 bases, with 15 bases left in between. The CDR3 nucleotides are TGTGCCAGCAGCAAACTACAGGGCCCGAATGAAAAACTGTTTTTT. Amino acids: CASSKLQGPNEKLFF.

The chain has TRBV5-6 and TRBJ1-6, with 9 bases aligning to TRBD1. Per the germline V gene, CDR1 is SGHDT and CDR2 is YYEEEE. Trimming took 3 bases from V and 7 from J; bases not matched to a gene: 8. This CDR3 spans 16 amino acids. CDR3 coding DNA: TGTGCCAGCAGCTCGGCCGGGACAGGGAAAAATTCACCCCTCCACTTT. This sequence encodes CASSSAGTGKNSPLHF.

This chain joins TRBV19 and TRBJ1-4, with D perhaps matching TRBD1 (6 bases). V was shortened by 5 bases and J by 7 bases, with 14 bases between the two germline ends. Germline CDR1 reads LNHDA; CDR2 reads SQIVND (reference sequence). The CDR3 loop spans 14 amino acids. CDR3 region: CASSAQRGGEKLFF. CDR3 in DNA: TGTGCCAGTAGTGCGCAAAGGGGGGGTGAAAAACTGTTTTTT.

The V gene is TRBV28, the J gene TRBJ2-7; D is ambiguous. CDR3 length: 14 residues. The germline gives CDR1 MDHEN, CDR2 SYDVKM. Trimming cost V 5 bases and J 1 base, with 12 bases left between them. DNA for the CDR3: TGTGCCAGCAGTGTGCCGGGTTTTTCCTACGAGCAGTACTTC. This encodes CASSVPGFSYEQYF.